This T cell receptor beta chain was captured in a study of cytomegalovirus exposure and HLA in healthy donors. Study-level background: Earlier sequencing of around 190 million T cells yielded about 120 million unique TCR beta sequences.

Primers for the PCR totalled 60 Vbeta and 13 Jbeta. The assay was immunoSEQ multiplex PCR, and TCRdb's table has in-frame clones only and misses some. Of roughly 150,000 clones in the sample, 75% to 90% are singletons; the top ten hold about 1.2%. General study points: TCR beta V- and J-gene trimming, according to a later analysis, was linked to a missense DCLRE1C variant.

On this clone: What it binds is not known.

The CDR3 contains 14 residues. Germline-derived CDR1 and CDR2 are LNHNV and YYDKDF (reference sequence). Trimming took 7 bases from V and 1 from J, leaving 13 bases between them. The chain couples TRBV15 to TRBJ1-1; D possibly corresponds to TRBD1 (5 bases). Sequences were obtained from PBMCs. This sequence was found in a boy between 2 and 10 years old in good health and CMV-seronegative. This CDR3 is CATIPGLRNTEAFF. For the CDR3, the DNA is TGTGCCACCATCCCGGGACTAAGGAACACTGAAGCTTTCTTT.